A selection of T cell receptor beta chains follows, all from one sample in a study of blood T cell repertoires in COVID-19. Sequencing was performed with immunoSEQ multiplex PCR; in TCRdb, only in-frame clones are kept and a portion is missing. The repertoire includes around 130,000 clones, 70% to 90% of them detected once, and approximately 2% sits in the top ten. Sequencing was performed on peripheral blood. The source of these receptors is a man in his sixties or seventies with active COVID-19. Both conserved end residues are part of each CDR3.

>TRBV30|TRBJ2-5
CAWSKGGQETQYF
>TRBV6-5|TRBJ1-2
CASSRSGTNGYTF
>TRBV15|TRBJ2-2
CATSRDLQGGELFF
>TRBV15|TRBJ1-3
CATSIEVSSGNTIYF
>TRBV6-2/TRBV6-3|TRBJ2-5
CASSYVVGARTQYF
>TRBV7-2|TRBJ1-6
CASSRGQGETLHF
>TRBV5-1|TRBJ2-7
CASSLEGPGGEQYF
>TRBV24-1|TRBJ2-3
CATCVCEEYTDTQYF
>TRBV15|TRBJ1-6
CATSRQNSPLHF
>TRBV15|TRBJ1-4
CATSRDVGGNEKLFF
>TRBV2|TRBJ1-1
CASRGAAGNTEAFF
>TRBV3-1/TRBV3-2|TRBJ2-7
CASSLTDYEQYF
>TRBV5-4|TRBJ2-4
CASSPSREGLAKNIQYF
>TRBV18|TRBJ2-1
CASSPTSGRGHYNEQFF
>TRBV9|TRBJ2-7
CASSLSGGLGYEQYF
>TRBV19|TRBJ2-3
CASSISRRSSTDTQYF
>TRBV30|TRBJ2-6
CAFVGRGTGANVLTF
>TRBV9|TRBJ2-1
CASSVVAGGPNEQFF
>TRBV2|TRBJ2-3
CASRYTRDYSTDTQYF
>TRBV7-9|TRBJ2-1
CASSLAGGPHEQFF
>TRBV7-2|TRBJ2-1
CASSLVRSGARDNEQFF
>TRBV7-9|TRBJ2-7
CASSLARGERTYEQYF
>TRBV5-1|TRBJ2-3
CASSRARERVDTQYF
>TRBV19|TRBJ1-3
CASSIRGLYSGNTIYF
>TRBV9|TRBJ1-5
CASSASGGPNQPQHF
>TRBV5-8|TRBJ2-3
CASRGLAVSTDTQYF
>TRBV5-1|TRBJ2-7
CASSLAGQSYEQYF
>TRBV7-2|TRBJ2-3
CASSYSGRGGDTQYF
>TRBV5-6|TRBJ2-3
CASSLRTGTTDTQYF
>TRBV19|TRBJ2-5
CASSIYSGGETQYF
>TRBV5-4|TRBJ2-1
CASSLASAGEFF
>TRBV9|TRBJ2-1
CASSVAGGRTYNEQFF
>TRBV5-4|TRBJ2-2
CASMKQNTGELFF
>TRBV24-1|TRBJ2-1
CATSDPGQGGYNEQFF
>TRBV9|TRBJ1-5
CASSVKGEQPQHF
>TRBV5-1|TRBJ1-6
CASSLAGERNSPLHF
>TRBV7-2|TRBJ2-3
CASSLGYTDTQYF
>TRBV6-5|TRBJ2-1
CASIRSGQVYNEQFF
>TRBV9|TRBJ2-7
CARTTGPEQYF
>TRBV7-9|TRBJ2-3
CASSPGLAGDTQYF
>TRBV6-5|TRBJ2-5
CASASDRGRETQYF
>TRBV28|TRBJ2-4
CASSSKSTAKNIQYF
>TRBV24-1|TRBJ2-7
CATSDPGTVDNEQYF
>TRBV7-3|TRBJ2-3
CASSLALGRNHSTDTQYF
>TRBV7-2|TRBJ1-4
CASSLSWGEKLFF
>TRBV11-3|TRBJ2-7
CASSPQGAANEQYF
>TRBV6-5|TRBJ1-1
CASKGQGYNTEAFF
>TRBV4-3|TRBJ2-1
CASSPSLGTSGTYYNEQFF
>TRBV5-1|TRBJ1-2
CASSFRQGNYGYTF
>TRBV24-1|TRBJ2-2
CATSGTTYTGELFF
>TRBV7-2|TRBJ2-2
CASSAHRVGMAGELFF
>TRBV5-8|TRBJ1-6
CASSDPSRGRSSPLHF
>TRBV19|TRBJ1-5
CATAWAENSNQPQHF
>TRBV27|TRBJ2-7
CASSLLGQGYEQYF
>TRBV18|TRBJ2-7
CASSDRTGADEQYF